This T cell receptor (beta chain) was sequenced in a study of PD-L1 blockade in urothelial cancer. Overall study: Patients started atezolizumab at some point between 2012 and 2014, 1,200 mg intravenously every 3 weeks. Blood analysis was done at 3 weeks (second dose) and 6 weeks after treatment began.

Sample time point: peripheral blood 6 weeks after treatment start. The CDR3 consists of 17 residues. The trim removed 0 bases at V and 5 bases at J, leaving 6 bases unmatched. Germline CDR1 reads WSHSY; CDR2 reads SAAADI. This table comes from immunoSEQ multiplex PCR, and its TCRdb copy is limited to in-frame clones, with some not included. The sample contains 40,000 to 45,000 clones, roughly 84% of which appear only once. The sequence derives from a man aged 65 to 79 with urothelial cancer. The sequencing used PBMCs, collected around atezolizumab (anti-PD-L1) treatment. This sequence joins TRBV10-2 and TRBJ2-1; 11 nucleotides line up with TRBD2. The CDR3 DNA sequence: TGCGCCAGCAGTGAGTCTAGCGGGAGGGCCGGGGACAATGAGCAGTTCTTC. It is translated as CASSESSGRAGDNEQFF.